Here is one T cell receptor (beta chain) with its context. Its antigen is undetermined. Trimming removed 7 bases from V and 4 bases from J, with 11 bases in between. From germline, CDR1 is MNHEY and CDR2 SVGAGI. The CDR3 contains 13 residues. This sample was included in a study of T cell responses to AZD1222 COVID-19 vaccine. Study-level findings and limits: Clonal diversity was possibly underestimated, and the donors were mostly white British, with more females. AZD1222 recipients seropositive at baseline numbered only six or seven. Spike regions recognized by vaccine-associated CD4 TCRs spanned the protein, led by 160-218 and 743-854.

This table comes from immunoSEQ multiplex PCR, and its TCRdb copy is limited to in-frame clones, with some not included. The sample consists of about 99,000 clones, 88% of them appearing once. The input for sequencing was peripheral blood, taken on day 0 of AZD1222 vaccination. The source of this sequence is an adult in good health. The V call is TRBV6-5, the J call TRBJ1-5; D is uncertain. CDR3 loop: CASTDGDNQPQHF. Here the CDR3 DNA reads TGTGCCAGCACGGACGGAGATAATCAGCCCCAGCATTTT.